This T cell receptor beta chain emerged from a study of OX40 agonist ivuxolimab in advanced cancers. Study background: The patients got ivuxolimab, which is an agonistic anti-OX40 (CD134) antibody.

Whole-study results and caveats: Some of the nonresponding patients also showed low levels of normalized T-cell clonal expansion. The study observed clonal expansion of CD4+ and CD8+ blood T cells by week 6 at 0.1 to 3.0 mg/kg.

Clones were read by immunoSEQ multiplex PCR, and TCRdb kept only the in-frame ones, dropping some. The repertoire holds about 74,000 clones, with less than 90% as singletons. After removal of 0 bases from V and 2 bases from J, the junction contained 7 bases not matched to a gene. The germline gives CDR1 LGHNA, CDR2 YSLEER. This CDR3 region has 17 residues. As to this clone: The antigen remains undetermined.

The sequence was collected from an adult with an advanced solid tumor such as melanoma, head and neck, liver or kidney cancer. The specimen comprised CD4+ or CD8+ T cells sorted from blood, sampled in a trial of the OX40 agonist ivuxolimab. This rearrangement joins TRBV4-3 to TRBJ2-7; 10 positions match TRBD1. CDR3 protein: CASSQDRAGTGAYEQYF. Here the CDR3 DNA reads TGCGCCAGCAGCCAAGATCGGGCGGGGACAGGGGCCTACGAGCAGTACTTC.